Listed below are T cell receptor beta chains from one sample, sequenced in a study of T cells in Graves' hyperthyroidism and ophthalmopathy. A single record per CDR3 protein comes from TCRdb applying MiXCR to the multiplex PCR reads. This repertoire shows fewer than 700,000 distinct CDR3 sequences, 15% to 20% found once; its top ten account for 3.8%. The specimen sequenced was blood. The receptors here all came from a woman aged 30 to 39 with Graves' hyperthyroidism. CDR3s include the opening cysteine and the closing phenylalanine or tryptophan. D genes are given only for firm matches. Expanded clones are given a class, and other clones once, few, many or no size at all.

d_call: -; j_call: TRBJ1-6; v_call: TRBV7-2; clone_size: many; cdr3_aa: CASSLGGNNSPLHF; cdr3_nt: TGTGCCAGCAGCTTGGGCGGGAATAATTCACCCCTCCACTTT
d_call: -; j_call: TRBJ2-3; v_call: TRBV4-2; clone_size: -; cdr3_aa: CASSQGGSSTDTQYF; cdr3_nt: TGTGCCAGCAGCCAAGGAGGGTCTAGCACAGATACGCAGTATTTT
d_call: TRBD2; j_call: TRBJ2-7; v_call: TRBV28; clone_size: -; cdr3_aa: CASRELAGFYEQYF; cdr3_nt: TGTGCCAGTAGAGAACTAGCGGGGTTCTACGAGCAGTACTTC
d_call: TRBD1; j_call: TRBJ2-1; v_call: TRBV5-6; clone_size: few; cdr3_aa: CASSGAGQGFDEQFF; cdr3_nt: TGTGCCAGCAGTGGGGCCGGACAGGGTTTTGATGAGCAGTTCTTC
d_call: TRBD1; j_call: TRBJ2-7; v_call: TRBV19; clone_size: -; cdr3_aa: CASNLGTGDNEQYF; cdr3_nt: TGTGCCAGTAATTTAGGGACAGGGGATAACGAGCAGTACTTC
d_call: -; j_call: TRBJ2-7; v_call: TRBV5-1; clone_size: many; cdr3_aa: CASSLDPETYEQYF; cdr3_nt: TGCGCCAGCAGCTTGGATCCGGAAACCTACGAGCAGTACTTC
d_call: -; j_call: TRBJ2-7; v_call: TRBV7-3; clone_size: -; cdr3_aa: CASSPDPRGEQYF; cdr3_nt: TGTGCCAGCAGCCCGGACCCTCGGGGCGAGCAGTACTTC
d_call: -; j_call: TRBJ2-7; v_call: TRBV5-5; clone_size: -; cdr3_aa: CASSFETGLYEQYF; cdr3_nt: TGTGCCAGCAGCTTTGAAACGGGGCTTTACGAGCAGTACTTC
d_call: -; j_call: TRBJ1-2; v_call: TRBV4-2; clone_size: few; cdr3_aa: CASSQEPGGISNYGYTF; cdr3_nt: TGTGCCAGCAGCCAAGAGCCCGGGGGGATTTCTAACTATGGCTACACCTTC
d_call: -; j_call: TRBJ2-2; v_call: TRBV27; clone_size: once; cdr3_aa: CASSFEAYPGELFF; cdr3_nt: TGTGCCAGCAGTTTTGAGGCTTATCCCGGGGAGCTGTTTTTT
d_call: -; j_call: TRBJ2-5; v_call: TRBV28; clone_size: many; cdr3_aa: CASSSLSTPETQYF; cdr3_nt: TGTGCCAGCAGTTCCTTAAGTACGCCAGAGACCCAGTACTTC
d_call: TRBD2; j_call: TRBJ2-7; v_call: TRBV28; clone_size: -; cdr3_aa: CASTLGLAGAEQYF; cdr3_nt: TGTGCCAGCACCTTGGGACTAGCGGGAGCCGAGCAGTACTTC
d_call: -; j_call: TRBJ2-1; v_call: TRBV20-1; clone_size: many; cdr3_aa: CSARESSRGRGEQFF; cdr3_nt: TGCAGTGCTAGAGAATCTAGCCGTGGTAGGGGTGAGCAGTTCTTC
d_call: -; j_call: TRBJ2-5; v_call: TRBV20-1; clone_size: few; cdr3_aa: CSARDVQGETQYF; cdr3_nt: TGCAGTGCTAGAGACGTGCAGGGAGAGACCCAGTACTTC
d_call: -; j_call: TRBJ1-5; v_call: TRBV2; clone_size: many; cdr3_aa: CASSPMHRSNQPQHF; cdr3_nt: TGTGCCAGCAGCCCCATGCACCGTAGCAATCAGCCCCAGCATTTT
d_call: -; j_call: TRBJ2-5; v_call: TRBV20-1; clone_size: few; cdr3_aa: CSARDRGLVGYQETQYF; cdr3_nt: TGCAGTGCTAGAGATCGAGGGCTAGTCGGGTACCAAGAGACCCAGTACTTC
d_call: TRBD2; j_call: TRBJ2-1; v_call: TRBV3-1; clone_size: -; cdr3_aa: CASSQDLAGSNNEQSF; cdr3_nt: TGTGCCAGCAGCCAAGATCTAGCGGGGAGCAACAATGAGCAGTCCTTC
d_call: -; j_call: TRBJ2-4; v_call: TRBV12-3/TRBV12-4; clone_size: once; cdr3_aa: CASSMGGGAAKNIQYF; cdr3_nt: TGTGCCAGCAGCATGGGGGGGGGGGCCGCCAAAAACATTCAGTACTTC
d_call: -; j_call: TRBJ1-1; v_call: TRBV29-1; clone_size: -; cdr3_aa: CSVAVMNTEAFF; cdr3_nt: TGCAGCGTTGCAGTTATGAACACTGAAGCTTTCTTT
d_call: -; j_call: TRBJ2-7; v_call: TRBV19; clone_size: few; cdr3_aa: CASSIAGPYEQYF; cdr3_nt: TGTGCCAGTAGTATAGCGGGCCCTTACGAGCAGTACTTC
d_call: TRBD2; j_call: TRBJ2-7; v_call: TRBV30; clone_size: -; cdr3_aa: CAWRTSDWDEQYF; cdr3_nt: TGTGCCTGGAGAACTAGCGATTGGGACGAGCAGTACTTC
d_call: TRBD2; j_call: TRBJ2-5; v_call: TRBV28; clone_size: many; cdr3_aa: CASRPQWTSGQETQYF; cdr3_nt: TGTGCCAGCAGGCCGCAGTGGACTAGCGGGCAAGAGACCCAGTACTTC
d_call: TRBD1; j_call: TRBJ2-1; v_call: TRBV7-9; clone_size: few; cdr3_aa: CASSLRTGDNNEQFF; cdr3_nt: TGTGCCAGCAGCTTAAGGACAGGGGATAACAATGAGCAGTTCTTC
d_call: TRBD1; j_call: TRBJ2-3; v_call: TRBV6-1; clone_size: many; cdr3_aa: CASRIQGAGTDTQYF; cdr3_nt: TGTGCCAGCAGGATACAGGGGGCGGGGACAGATACGCAGTATTTT
d_call: TRBD2; j_call: TRBJ2-7; v_call: TRBV6-5; clone_size: many; cdr3_aa: CASRTSGRATYEQYF; cdr3_nt: TGTGCCAGCAGGACTAGCGGGAGAGCAACCTACGAGCAGTACTTC
d_call: -; j_call: TRBJ1-2; v_call: TRBV4-2; clone_size: -; cdr3_aa: CASSHQQGGYTF; cdr3_nt: TGTGCCAGCAGCCACCAACAAGGGGGCTACACCTTC
d_call: TRBD2; j_call: TRBJ2-2; v_call: TRBV6-2/TRBV6-3; clone_size: few; cdr3_aa: CASSKGLAGGTGELFF; cdr3_nt: TGTGCCAGCAGTAAAGGCTTAGCGGGAGGAACCGGGGAGCTGTTTTTT
d_call: TRBD2; j_call: TRBJ2-1; v_call: TRBV25-1; clone_size: few; cdr3_aa: CARTGLHNEQFF; cdr3_nt: TGTGCCAGAACGGGACTACACAATGAGCAGTTCTTC
d_call: -; j_call: TRBJ2-7; v_call: TRBV28; clone_size: many; cdr3_aa: CASSLSLREQYF; cdr3_nt: TGTGCCAGCAGTTTGTCCTTGAGGGAGCAGTACTTC
d_call: TRBD1; j_call: TRBJ1-2; v_call: TRBV7-9; clone_size: -; cdr3_aa: CASSPGQGAGGYTF; cdr3_nt: TGTGCCAGCAGTCCCGGACAGGGGGCTGGTGGCTACACCTTC
d_call: TRBD1; j_call: TRBJ2-3; v_call: TRBV20-1; clone_size: many; cdr3_aa: CSATPTGEGTDTQYF; cdr3_nt: TGCAGTGCTACCCCGACAGGGGAAGGCACAGATACGCAGTATTTT
d_call: -; j_call: TRBJ2-2; v_call: TRBV7-3; clone_size: -; cdr3_aa: CASSLNSLAGPGELFF; cdr3_nt: TGTGCCAGCAGCTTAAACTCACTAGCAGGGCCCGGGGAGCTGTTTTTT
d_call: -; j_call: TRBJ2-7; v_call: TRBV5-6; clone_size: -; cdr3_aa: CASSVGQGQEQYF; cdr3_nt: TGTGCCAGCAGCGTGGGTCAGGGTCAGGAGCAGTACTTC
d_call: TRBD2; j_call: TRBJ2-1; v_call: TRBV7-3; clone_size: -; cdr3_aa: CASSMGLAGGEQFF; cdr3_nt: TGTGCCAGCAGCATGGGACTAGCGGGAGGAGAGCAGTTCTTC
d_call: TRBD2; j_call: TRBJ2-1; v_call: TRBV9; clone_size: -; cdr3_aa: CASSVEAGGVSDEQFF; cdr3_nt: TGTGCCAGCAGCGTAGAAGCGGGAGGGGTAAGCGATGAGCAGTTCTTC
d_call: -; j_call: TRBJ1-5; v_call: TRBV15; clone_size: few; cdr3_aa: CTTSARGGNQPQHF; cdr3_nt: TGTACCACCAGCGCCAGGGGTGGCAATCAGCCCCAGCATTTT
d_call: TRBD2; j_call: TRBJ2-3; v_call: TRBV10-1; clone_size: many; cdr3_aa: CASASGDPASTDTQYF; cdr3_nt: TGCGCCAGCGCTAGCGGGGACCCGGCTAGCACAGATACGCAGTATTTT
d_call: -; j_call: TRBJ2-5; v_call: TRBV28; clone_size: many; cdr3_aa: CASSLKGQTPYF; cdr3_nt: TGTGCCAGCAGTTTGAAAGGACAGACCCCGTACTTC